This passage covers 25 T cell receptor beta chains from one sample sequenced in a study of CD8 T cells in Susac syndrome. It was with random hexamers that roughly 0.45 to 1 ug RNA was reverse transcribed. A single record per CDR3 protein comes from TCRdb applying MiXCR to the immunoSEQ multiplex PCR reads. The sample comprises around 71,000 distinct CDR3 sequences, 95% to 96% of which are singletons, and more than 0.09% rests with the top ten. Sequencing was done on a sample of CD4+ T cells from PBMCs. The source of these receptors is a human donor with multiple sclerosis.

This chain joins TRBV7-2 and TRBJ1-2, with TRBD1 as a possible D gene (6 bases). Trimming removed 3 bases at V and 6 bases at J, with 20 bases between. The CDR3 consists of 16 residues. Looked up from germline, CDR1 is SGHTA and CDR2 is FQGNSA. The CDR3 sequence is CASSLGGGAESDGYTF. CDR3 in DNA: TGTGCCAGCAGCTTGGGCGGGGGCGCGGAATCAGATGGCTACACCTTC.

V gene TRBV20-1 combines with J gene TRBJ2-5; D is unclear. The germline gives CDR1 DFQATT, CDR2 SNEGSKA (reference sequence). This CDR3 has 14 amino acids. Deletions cut 3 bases from V and 2 bases from J, with 13 bases between. CDR3 loop: CSASFVLGQETQYF. The CDR3 DNA reads TGCAGTGCTAGTTTTGTGCTAGGGCAAGAGACCCAGTACTTC.

The chain is built from TRBV2 and TRBJ1-5; no clear D gene. Germline lookup yields CDR1 SNHLY and CDR2 FYNNEI. V was pared by 4 bases and J by 5 bases, with 9 bases between. This CDR3 is 13 amino acids long. This chain's CDR3 is CASSGGRDQPQHF. DNA of the CDR3: TGTGCCAGCAGTGGAGGAAGGGATCAGCCCCAGCATTTT. Full variable domain (missing parts from reference TRBV2 and TRBJ1-5): EPEVTQTPSHQVTQMGQEVILRCVPISNHLYFYWYRQILGQKVEFLVSFYNNEISEKSEIFDDQFSVERPDGSNFTLKIRSTKLEDSAMYFCASSGGRDQPQHFGDGTRLSIL.

The chain employs TRBV2 and TRBJ2-1; D unresolved. V was pared by 3 bases and J by 6 bases, with 6 bases between. Per the germline V gene, CDR1 is SNHLY and CDR2 is FYNNEI. The CDR3 is made up of 12 amino acids. The CDR3 region is CASSDISNEQFF. CDR3 nucleotides: TGTGCCAGCAGTGACATTTCCAATGAGCAGTTCTTC. Combining the CDR3 with reference TRBV2 and TRBJ2-1 gives the whole variable domain EPEVTQTPSHQVTQMGQEVILRCVPISNHLYFYWYRQILGQKVEFLVSFYNNEISEKSEIFDDQFSVERPDGSNFTLKIRSTKLEDSAMYFCASSDISNEQFFGPGTRLTVL.

V is TRBV4-2 and J is TRBJ2-2; D remains ambiguous. The V end lost 0 bases, the J end lost 6 bases, and 11 bases lay between the germline ends. The CDR3 loop spans 15 amino acids. Germline V gives CDR1 LGHNA, CDR2 YNFKEQ. CDR3 residues: CASSQDSRHPGELFF. The CDR3 nucleotides are TGTGCCAGCAGCCAAGATTCACGGCATCCCGGGGAGCTGTTTTTT.

The J gene is TRBJ1-1, the V gene TRBV29-1; no clear D gene. Germline V lookup: CDR1 SQVTM, CDR2 ANQGSEA. V lost 3 bases to trimming and J lost 10 bases, with 12 bases between them. The CDR3 has 11 residues. The CDR3 loop is CSVDAGLGAFF. The CDR3 nucleotides are TGCAGCGTTGACGCTGGCTTGGGAGCTTTCTTT. The variable domain in full, completed from reference TRBV29-1 and TRBJ1-1, reads SAVISQKPSRDICQRGTSLTIQCQVDSQVTMMFWYRQQPGQSLTLIATANQGSEATYESGFVIDKFPISRPNLTFSTLTVSNMSPEDSSIYLCSVDAGLGAFFGQGTRLTVV.

The chain recombines TRBV7-9 with TRBJ1-2; D is uncertain. Trimming shortened V by 5 bases and J by 4 bases, and 17 bases separated the two germline ends. There are 15 residues in the CDR3. Looked up from germline, CDR1 is SEHNR and CDR2 is FQNEAQ (reference sequence). The CDR3: CASSVIPRPGYGYTF. The DNA of the CDR3 is TGTGCCAGCAGCGTAATCCCCCGGCCCGGCTATGGCTACACCTTC.

The gene calls are TRBV3-1 and TRBJ2-7; no reliable D call. V lost 4 bases, J lost 1 base, and 11 bases lay in between. This CDR3 has 14 amino acids. CDR1 is LGHDT and CDR2 is YNNKEL in the germline V gene (reference sequence). The CDR3 DNA sequence: TGTGCCAGCAGCCCGATCCGGGCATCCTACGAGCAGTACTTC. This translates into CASSPIRASYEQYF.

The rearrangement uses TRBV30 and TRBJ2-3; perhaps TRBD2 as D (7 bases). This CDR3 contains 15 residues. Looked up from germline, CDR1 is GTSNPN and CDR2 is SVGIG (reference sequence). V lost 0 bases to trimming and J lost 5 bases, with 15 bases between them. CDR3 DNA: TGTGCCTGGAGTGTACTGGGGGGGCTGGGAGATACGCAGTATTTT. Its protein product is CAWSVLGGLGDTQYF.

This chain links TRBV29-1 with TRBJ1-1; D is unclear. Trimming shortened V by 0 bases and J by 6 bases, and 14 bases separated the two germline ends. The CDR3 has 14 residues. Per the germline V gene, CDR1 is SQVTM and CDR2 is ANQGSEA. Written as DNA, the CDR3 is TGCAGCGTTGAAGAGGCCCGGACCCCGCCTGAAGCTTTCTTT. The encoded protein is CSVEEARTPPEAFF.

The chain combines TRBV12-3 or TRBV12-4 with TRBJ2-7, with D perhaps TRBD2 (8 bases). This CDR3 is 13 amino acids long. The germline V and J ends were trimmed by 10 bases and 3 bases, with 16 bases remaining between them. The CDR3: CATGRDSYYEQYF. The DNA of the CDR3 is TGTGCCACCGGGAGGGACAGCTACTACGAGCAGTACTTC.

This chain connects TRBV6-5 to TRBJ1-6; D not resolved. Deletions cut 2 bases from V and 8 bases from J, with 7 bases between. The CDR3 has 13 residues. Germline CDR1 reads MNHEY; CDR2 reads SVGAGI. CDR3 in amino acids: CASSYETYSPLHF. The CDR3 nucleotides are TGTGCCAGCAGTTACGAGACGTATTCACCCCTCCACTTT.

The chain links TRBV11-2 to TRBJ1-1; no definite D call. Germline CDR1 reads SGHAT; CDR2 reads FQNNGV. With 5 bases removed from V and 6 bases from J, the gap between germline ends came to 16 bases. The CDR3 has 14 residues. The CDR3 spells CASSQGWRAPEAFF. Here the CDR3 DNA reads TGTGCCAGCAGCCAAGGCTGGAGGGCCCCTGAAGCTTTCTTT.

J is TRBJ1-5 and V is TRBV9, with D possibly matching TRBD1 (6 bases). The CDR3 has 16 amino acids. Germline-derived CDR1 and CDR2 are SGDLS and YYNGEE. The V end was cut by 4 bases, the J end by 3 bases, with 17 bases between. CDR3 DNA: TGTGCCAGCAGCCCCGGGGCAGGGGAGGCCAATCAGCCCCAGCATTTT. This codes for CASSPGAGEANQPQHF.

The table lists this clonotype with a count of one. This chain joins TRBV28 and TRBJ1-2; 10 bases align to TRBD1. Per the germline V gene, CDR1 is MDHEN and CDR2 is SYDVKM. The CDR3 runs 14 residues. V was pared by 5 bases and J by 8 bases, with 8 bases of the junction left unmatched. The CDR3 DNA reads as TGTGCCAGCAGTACGGGACAGGGGTTCGGGGGCTACACCTTC. Its translation is CASSTGQGFGGYTF.

The CDR3 DNA sequence: TGCAGCGTTGATGGGGGCTACACCTTC. This gives the protein CSVDGGYTF. The genes are TRBV29-1 and TRBJ1-2, with D uncertain. Germline lookup yields CDR1 SQVTM and CDR2 ANQGSEA. The CDR3 consists of 9 residues. V lost 3 bases, J lost 8 bases, and 4 bases lay in between.

The V gene is TRBV6-5, the J gene TRBJ1-3; 8 bases are shared with TRBD1. J lost 4 bases, V lost 8 bases, and 4 bases had no gene match. Germline V lookup: CDR1 MNHEY, CDR2 SVGAGI. CDR3 length: 13 amino acids. The CDR3, as DNA: TGTGCCAGCCGGAGGGACAGGGGAAACACCATATATTTT. Protein: CASRRDRGNTIYF.

CDR3 nucleotide sequence: TGTGCCAGCAGCTTGGGACGAAGATTAGCGGGGGCCCCAGATACGCAGTATTTT. Residues: CASSLGRRLAGAPDTQYF. The J gene is TRBJ2-3, the V gene TRBV7-2; 9 bases agree with TRBD2. Germline V lookup: CDR1 SGHTA, CDR2 FQGNSA. CDR3 size: 18 residues. With 3 bases clipped from V and 4 bases from J, the junction kept 14 bases outside the gene matches.

The chain has TRBV18 and TRBJ1-2; no clear D. Germline CDR1 reads KGHSH; CDR2 reads LQKENI. This CDR3 comprises 16 residues. With 2 bases removed from V and 4 bases from J, the gap between germline ends came to 17 bases. CDR3 sequence (DNA): TGTGCCAGCTCACCAACGGGATTTCGGAGCCTCTATGGCTACACCTTC. It encodes CASSPTGFRSLYGYTF.

In DNA form, the CDR3 reads TGTGCCAGCCAATCCAGGGACGAGGCTTTCTTT. Protein product: CASQSRDEAFF. The V gene is TRBV12-3 or TRBV12-4, the J gene TRBJ1-1, with D perhaps matching TRBD1 (5 bases). Trimming took 8 bases from V and 11 from J, leaving 15 bases between them. This CDR3 comprises 11 residues.

CDR3 residues: CASSKSQGTNTGELFF. The CDR3 nucleotides are TGCGCCAGCAGCAAATCACAGGGGACGAACACCGGGGAGCTGTTTTTT. The chain links TRBV4-1 to TRBJ2-2, with 7 bases lining up with TRBD1. The CDR3 extends over 16 amino acids. Germline loops: CDR1 MGHRA, CDR2 YSYEKL. The V segment lost 5 bases and the J segment 0 bases; nucleotides outside the gene matches: 6.

The chain carries TRBV3-1 and TRBJ1-5; D possibly corresponds to TRBD1 (6 bases). The CDR3 loop spans 20 amino acids. Trimming pared 0 bases from V and 0 bases from J, leaving 21 bases between. Germline assignment: CDR1 LGHDT and CDR2 YNNKEL (reference sequence). CDR3 amino acids: CASSQDHQDSPASSNQPQHF. For the CDR3, the DNA is TGTGCCAGCAGCCAAGATCACCAGGACAGTCCAGCGTCTAGCAATCAGCCCCAGCATTTT.

This chain links TRBV20-1 with TRBJ1-4; perhaps TRBD1 as D (5 bases). Germline assignment: CDR1 DFQATT and CDR2 SNEGSKA (reference sequence). V was clipped by 5 bases and J by 7 bases, with 14 bases between them. The CDR3 spans 13 residues. The CDR3 DNA sequence: TGCAGTGCTTGGGGGATGCAAAGTGAAAAACTGTTTTTT. Translated, it gives CSAWGMQSEKLFF.

This rearrangement joins TRBV4-3 to TRBJ2-1; 14 bases map to TRBD2. J was trimmed by 9 bases and V by 4 bases; bases with no gene match: 11. The length of the CDR3 is 17 residues. CDR1 LGHNA and CDR2 YSLEER come from the germline V gene. Here the CDR3 DNA reads TGCGCCAGCAGCCGAGGGACCGGGACTAGCGGGGGCATTGAGCAGTTCTTC. Translation gives CASSRGTGTSGGIEQFF.

The J gene is TRBJ2-7, the V gene TRBV6-5, with D perhaps TRBD1 (6 bases). The CDR3 extends over 16 amino acids. Germline V lookup: CDR1 MNHEY, CDR2 SVGAGI. Trimming stripped 0 bases from V and 2 bases from J, with 14 bases between. As DNA, the CDR3 is TGTGCCAGCAGTTACTCGGGCAGGGGCATACCCTACGAGCAGTACTTC. Translating it yields CASSYSGRGIPYEQYF.